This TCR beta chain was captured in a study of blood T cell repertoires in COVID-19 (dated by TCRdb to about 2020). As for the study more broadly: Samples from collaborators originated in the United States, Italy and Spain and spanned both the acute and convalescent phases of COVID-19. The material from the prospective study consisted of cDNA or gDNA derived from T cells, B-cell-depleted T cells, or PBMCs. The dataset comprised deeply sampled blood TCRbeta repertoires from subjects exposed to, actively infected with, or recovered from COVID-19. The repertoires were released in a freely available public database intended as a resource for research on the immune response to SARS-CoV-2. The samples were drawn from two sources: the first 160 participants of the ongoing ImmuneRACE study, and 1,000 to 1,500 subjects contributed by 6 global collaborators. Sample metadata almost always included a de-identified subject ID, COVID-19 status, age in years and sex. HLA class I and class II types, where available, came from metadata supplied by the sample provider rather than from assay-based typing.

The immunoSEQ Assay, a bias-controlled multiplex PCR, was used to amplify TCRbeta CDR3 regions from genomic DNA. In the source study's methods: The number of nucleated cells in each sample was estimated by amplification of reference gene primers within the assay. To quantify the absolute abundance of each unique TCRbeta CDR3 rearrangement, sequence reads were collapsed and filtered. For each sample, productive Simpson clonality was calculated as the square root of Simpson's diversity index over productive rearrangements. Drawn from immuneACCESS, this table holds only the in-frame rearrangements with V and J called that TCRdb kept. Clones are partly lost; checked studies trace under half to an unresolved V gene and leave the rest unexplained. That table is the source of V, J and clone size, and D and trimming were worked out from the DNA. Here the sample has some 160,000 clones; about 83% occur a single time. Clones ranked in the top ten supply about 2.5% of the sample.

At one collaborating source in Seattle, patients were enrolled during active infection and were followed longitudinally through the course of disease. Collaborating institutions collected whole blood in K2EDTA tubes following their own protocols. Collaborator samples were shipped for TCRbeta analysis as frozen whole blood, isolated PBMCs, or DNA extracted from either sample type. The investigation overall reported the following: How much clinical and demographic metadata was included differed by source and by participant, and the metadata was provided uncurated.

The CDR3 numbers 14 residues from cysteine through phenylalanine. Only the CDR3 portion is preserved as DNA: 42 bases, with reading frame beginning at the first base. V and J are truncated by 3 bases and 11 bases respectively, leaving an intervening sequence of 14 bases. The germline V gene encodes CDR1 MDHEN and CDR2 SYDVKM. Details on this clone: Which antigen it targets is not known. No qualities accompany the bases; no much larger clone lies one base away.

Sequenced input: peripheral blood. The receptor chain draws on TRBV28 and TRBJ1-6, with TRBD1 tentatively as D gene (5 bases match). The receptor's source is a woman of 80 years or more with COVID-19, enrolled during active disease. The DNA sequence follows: TGTGCCAGCAGTTTCGCGGGGCGAGAGACACCCCTCCACTTT. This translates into CASSFAGRETPLHF.